The entry below describes one T cell receptor beta chain. Antigen unknown. Sequenced by immunoSEQ multiplex PCR; TCRdb stores in-frame clones only, minus some. This sample has some 700,000 clones; less than 95% occur once, and the top ten carry 34%. Germline V lookup: CDR1 SGHAT, CDR2 FQNNGV. Between the trimmed V and J ends, which lost 3 bases and 2 bases, there was a span of 13 bases. The CDR3 covers 15 residues. The sample belongs to a study of shared clonotypes between healthy human individuals. Findings and caveats of the study: The study found roughly 5% of naive CD4 clonotypes shared across a few donors.

The chain uses TRBV11-2 and TRBJ2-5, with D uncertain. Specimen: memory CD8+ T cells from PBMCs. Subset here: CD45RO+ cells pooled with CCR7-negative TemRA cells. The TCR sequence derives from a man aged 18 to 29 in good health. Some clones in this sample may be carry-over from other donors' samples. CDR3 sequence: CASSFIQRAQETQYF. The CDR3 nucleotides are TGTGCCAGCAGCTTTATTCAGCGCGCACAAGAGACCCAGTACTTC.